This T cell receptor beta chain was documented in a study of blood T cell repertoires in COVID-19. About the study: The United States, Italy and Spain supplied acute and convalescent COVID-19 samples. PBMCs, B-cell-depleted T cells, or T cells were the source of the cDNA or gDNA that made up the material.

Authors' data handling: Amplified reference gene primers provided the basis for estimating nucleated cell counts. Repertoires were generated with immunoSEQ multiplex PCR, while TCRdb's copy carries only in-frame clones and drops some. V and J calls and clone size come straight from that table; D and trimming were deduced from the DNA. The sample includes more than 200,000 clones, 65% to 90% of them seen just once. This clone was observed once. Other DNA sequences from this sample encode an identical CDR3 as well. The specimen was peripheral blood. This receptor was taken from a man aged 30-40 years with active or convalescent COVID-19.

CDR3 residues: CASSFGGNTEAFF. The DNA for the CDR3 is TGTGCCAGCAGTTTTGGCGGGAACACTGAAGCTTTCTTT. The rearrangement links TRBV12-3 or TRBV12-4 to TRBJ1-1; unclear D gene. V was cut by 3 bases and J by 1 base, with 6 bases left in between. The CDR3 runs to 13 residues.